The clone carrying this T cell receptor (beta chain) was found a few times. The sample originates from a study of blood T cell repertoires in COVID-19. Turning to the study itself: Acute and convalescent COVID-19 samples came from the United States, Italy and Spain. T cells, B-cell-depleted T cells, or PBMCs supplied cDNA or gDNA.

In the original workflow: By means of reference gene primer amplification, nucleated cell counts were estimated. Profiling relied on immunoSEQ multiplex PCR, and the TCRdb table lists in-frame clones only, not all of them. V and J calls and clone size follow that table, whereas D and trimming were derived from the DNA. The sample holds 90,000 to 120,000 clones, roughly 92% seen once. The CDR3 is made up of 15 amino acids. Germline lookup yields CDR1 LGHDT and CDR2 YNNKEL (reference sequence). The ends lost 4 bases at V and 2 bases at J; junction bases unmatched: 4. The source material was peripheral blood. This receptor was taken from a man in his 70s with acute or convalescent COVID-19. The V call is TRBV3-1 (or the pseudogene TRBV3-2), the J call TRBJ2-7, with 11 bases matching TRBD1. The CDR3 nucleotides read TGTGCCAGCAGCCCCGGGACAGGGGGGACCTACGAGCAGTACTTC. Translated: CASSPGTGGTYEQYF.